Listed below are T cell receptor beta chains from one sample, sequenced in a study of blood T cell repertoires in COVID-19. Profiled with immunoSEQ multiplex PCR; TCRdb holds only in-frame clones, not every one. Here the sample spans about 190,000 clones, about 88% being singletons. Material: peripheral blood. Receptors originate from a middle-aged woman who had recovered from COVID-19. Each CDR3 is given with its conserved first and last residue. Each record gives: CDR3 protein, CDR3 DNA, J gene, CDR3 length, clone size, V gene, D gene. D genes are given only for firm matches. Clone size is given for some rows only: seen once, a few or many times, or a class if the clone is expanded.

CASSFANTGELFF	TGTGCCAGCAGCTTCGCGAACACCGGGGAGCTGTTTTTT	TRBJ2-2	13	.	TRBV11-3	.
CASSSTVGGRTEAFF	TGTGCCAGCAGCTCGACAGTTGGGGGGAGAACTGAAGCTTTCTTT	TRBJ1-1	15	.	TRBV7-6	.
CASSGGTGNNQETQYF	TGTGCCAGTAGTGGGGGGACAGGTAACAACCAAGAGACCCAGTACTTC	TRBJ2-5	16	.	TRBV19	TRBD1
CASSPRQNYGYTF	TGTGCCAGCTCACCCCGACAGAACTATGGCTACACCTTC	TRBJ1-2	13	.	TRBV18	.
CASSPSGTSGSYNEQFF	TGTGCCAGCTCACCCTCCGGGACTAGCGGTTCCTACAATGAGCAGTTCTTC	TRBJ2-1	17	.	TRBV18	TRBD2
CSASPQGRVGPRRETQYF	TGCAGTGCTAGTCCCCAGGGGCGGGTCGGCCCCCGGCGAGAGACCCAGTACTTC	TRBJ2-5	18	.	TRBV20-1	.
CASSLERDTEAFF	TGTGCCAGCAGCTTAGAACGGGACACTGAAGCTTTCTTT	TRBJ1-1	13	.	TRBV7-9	.
CASSPTTGAFGPQHF	TGTGCCAGCAGCCCAACGACAGGGGCCTTTGGGCCCCAGCATTTT	TRBJ1-5	15	few	TRBV7-6	TRBD1
CASSYEGENTEAFF	TGTGCCAGCAGTTACGAGGGGGAGAACACTGAAGCTTTCTTT	TRBJ1-1	14	.	TRBV6-5	.
CASSLLQGSYEQYF	TGTGCCAGCAGTTTACTGCAGGGCAGCTACGAGCAGTACTTC	TRBJ2-7	14	.	TRBV27	.
CASRTEGNEQFF	TGTGCCAGCAGAACTGAGGGAAATGAGCAGTTCTTC	TRBJ2-1	12	.	TRBV12-3/TRBV12-4	.
CASSLVRDSTPEQYF	TGTGCCAGCAGCTTGGTCCGGGACAGCACCCCCGAGCAGTACTTC	TRBJ2-7	15	.	TRBV5-6	TRBD1
CASSTLGGARGDTQYF	TGTGCCAGCAGCACCCTGGGGGGGGCGCGTGGAGATACGCAGTATTTT	TRBJ2-3	16	.	TRBV13	.
CASSLEAGSYEQYF	TGTGCCAGCAGTCTTGAAGCGGGTTCCTACGAGCAGTACTTC	TRBJ2-7	14	.	TRBV6-4	.
CASSEVLNQPQHF	TGTGCCAGCTCAGAGGTTCTTAATCAGCCCCAGCATTTT	TRBJ1-5	13	.	TRBV18	.
CAWRPSGRDAQYF	TGTGCCTGGAGGCCCAGCGGGAGGGATGCGCAGTATTTT	TRBJ2-3	13	once	TRBV30	TRBD2
CASSFSRTEAFF	TGTGCCAGCAGTTTTTCGAGGACTGAAGCTTTCTTT	TRBJ1-1	12	.	TRBV6-2/TRBV6-3	.
CASSEVGGYEQYF	TGTGCCAGCAGTGAAGTCGGGGGGTACGAGCAGTACTTC	TRBJ2-7	13	.	TRBV6-1	TRBD2
CASSLRSRRLATYNEQFF	TGTGCCAGCAGCTTAAGGTCGCGGCGGCTAGCGACCTACAATGAGCAGTTCTTC	TRBJ2-1	18	.	TRBV7-3	.
CASSFQRSTDTQYF	TGTGCCAGCAGCTTTCAGAGGAGCACAGATACGCAGTATTTT	TRBJ2-3	14	.	TRBV7-3	.
CASSQGGGETQYF	TGCGCCAGCAGCCAAGGTGGGGGGGAGACCCAGTACTTC	TRBJ2-5	13	.	TRBV4-3	.
CASGLGGYEQYF	TGTGCCAGCGGCCTTGGAGGATACGAGCAGTACTTC	TRBJ2-7	12	.	TRBV2	.
CAWSWGGSVYNEQFF	TGTGCCTGGAGTTGGGGCGGGAGCGTCTACAATGAGCAGTTCTTC	TRBJ2-1	15	.	TRBV30	TRBD2
CASSLSGQGAGEQYF	TGCGCCAGCAGCTTAAGCGGACAGGGGGCAGGCGAGCAGTACTTC	TRBJ2-7	15	.	TRBV5-1	TRBD1
CSASRGQGGLGYGYTF	TGCAGTGCTAGTAGGGGACAGGGTGGACTCGGCTATGGCTACACCTTC	TRBJ1-2	16	.	TRBV20-1	TRBD1
CASSSDRAWQETQYF	TGTGCCAGCAGTTCAGACAGGGCGTGGCAAGAGACCCAGTACTTC	TRBJ2-5	15	.	TRBV27	TRBD1
CASSFPPQRGETQYF	TGTGCCAGCAGTTTTCCCCCTCAAAGGGGGGAGACCCAGTACTTC	TRBJ2-5	15	.	TRBV27	.
CASSVAMNTEAFF	TGTGCCAGCAGCGTAGCCATGAACACTGAAGCTTTCTTT	TRBJ1-1	13	.	TRBV9	.
CASSAWDSAMRRANVLTF	TGTGCCAGCAGTGCCTGGGACAGCGCAATGCGTAGGGCCAACGTCCTGACTTTC	TRBJ2-6	18	once	TRBV6-1	TRBD1
CASSRSGLARRELFF	TGTGCCAGCAGCCGATCCGGACTAGCAAGGCGGGAGCTGTTTTTT	TRBJ2-2	15	.	TRBV11-2	TRBD2
CASSPPGQSTPLHF	TGTGCCAGCAGTCCACCGGGACAGTCTACCCCCCTCCACTTT	TRBJ1-6	14	few	TRBV6-2/TRBV6-3	TRBD1
CASSLATSGKRGEQFF	TGTGCCAGCAGCTTAGCGACTAGCGGGAAACGAGGTGAGCAGTTCTTC	TRBJ2-1	16	.	TRBV11-3	TRBD2
CATSVWGGLQETQYF	TGTGCCACCAGTGTTTGGGGCGGCCTCCAAGAGACCCAGTACTTC	TRBJ2-5	15	.	TRBV24-1	.
CASSTRQNNYGYTF	TGTGCCAGCAGTACCCGACAGAATAACTATGGCTACACCTTC	TRBJ1-2	14	.	TRBV6-2/TRBV6-3	.
CAGGARTPYGYTF	TGTGCCGGCGGGGCACGAACTCCTTATGGCTACACCTTC	TRBJ1-2	13	.	TRBV7-2	.
CASSPWAPGLAANTGELFF	TGTGCCAGCAGTCCTTGGGCCCCGGGACTAGCGGCGAACACCGGGGAGCTGTTTTTT	TRBJ2-2	19	few	TRBV27	TRBD2
CASSQQLQGNEQFF	TGTGCCAGCAGTCAACAACTACAGGGCAATGAGCAGTTCTTC	TRBJ2-1	14	.	TRBV7-2	.
CASSRLAGGYNEQFF	TGTGCCAGCAGTCGACTAGCGGGAGGGTACAATGAGCAGTTCTTC	TRBJ2-1	15	many	TRBV9	TRBD2
CASSRTGRGSEKLFF	TGTGCCAGCAGCCGAACGGGGAGGGGGAGTGAAAAACTGTTTTTT	TRBJ1-4	15	once	TRBV7-8	.
CSVETGTGGLGTDTQYF	TGCAGCGTTGAAACCGGGACAGGGGGTCTAGGGACAGATACGCAGTATTTT	TRBJ2-3	17	.	TRBV29-1	TRBD1
CSALRGPMDETQYF	TGCAGCGCCCTGCGGGGACCAATGGACGAGACCCAGTACTTC	TRBJ2-5	14	.	TRBV29-1	.
CASSIRLAGGPDTQYF	TGTGCCAGCAGCATACGACTAGCGGGAGGACCAGATACGCAGTATTTT	TRBJ2-3	16	once	TRBV7-2	TRBD2
CASSAFQGPEAFF	TGCGCCAGCAGCGCGTTCCAGGGCCCAGAAGCTTTCTTT	TRBJ1-1	13	once	TRBV5-1	.
CASSEAPEIYGYTF	TGTGCCAGCAGTGAAGCGCCGGAGATCTATGGCTACACCTTC	TRBJ1-2	14	few	TRBV2	.
CASSPRRLGPSSYEQYF	TGTGCCAGCAGCCCGCGGAGGCTGGGCCCCAGCTCCTACGAGCAGTACTTC	TRBJ2-7	17	.	TRBV3-1/TRBV3-2	.
CASSLISGGSQYF	TGTGCCAGCAGCTTAATTTCCGGCGGGAGTCAGTACTTC	TRBJ2-7	13	.	TRBV7-9	TRBD2
CATKAGYTSYEQYF	TGTGCCACTAAAGCGGGATATACCTCCTACGAGCAGTACTTC	TRBJ2-7	14	.	TRBV15	TRBD2
CATKDRRDGNTIYF	TGTGCCACCAAGGACAGAAGGGATGGAAACACCATATATTTT	TRBJ1-3	14	.	TRBV11-1	.
CASQLGATGNQPQHF	TGTGCCAGCCAACTGGGGGCTACTGGCAATCAGCCCCAGCATTTT	TRBJ1-5	15	.	TRBV2	.
CAWSLRQGWYEQYF	TGTGCCTGGAGCCTTAGACAGGGGTGGTACGAGCAGTACTTC	TRBJ2-7	14	.	TRBV30	TRBD1
CATSPGIGDTEAFF	TGTGCCACCAGCCCGGGGATCGGGGACACTGAAGCTTTCTTT	TRBJ1-1	14	.	TRBV15	.
CASSQAGSGGSYGYTF	TGTGCCAGCAGCCAAGCCGGATCAGGGGGCTCCTATGGCTACACCTTC	TRBJ1-2	16	.	TRBV14	TRBD1
CASSSTQGAASGYTF	TGTGCCAGCAGTAGCACACAGGGGGCGGCTTCTGGCTACACCTTC	TRBJ1-2	15	once	TRBV6-5	TRBD1
CASSAGTSIDEQFF	TGTGCCAGCAGCGCCGGGACTAGCATTGATGAGCAGTTCTTC	TRBJ2-1	14	.	TRBV7-3	TRBD2